The TCR beta chain described here comes from a study of blood T cell repertoires in COVID-19 (dated by TCRdb to between 2020 and 2021). In terms of the full investigation: Samples covering the acute and convalescent phases of COVID-19 were provided by collaborators in the United States, Italy and Spain. The material from the prospective study consisted of cDNA or gDNA derived from T cells, B-cell-depleted T cells, or PBMCs. Nearly every sample came with metadata listing a de-identified subject ID, COVID-19 status, age in years and sex. The samples were drawn from two sources: the first 160 participants of the ongoing ImmuneRACE study, and approximately 1,300 subjects contributed by 6 global collaborators. Where available, HLA class I and class II types were obtained from metadata supplied by the sample provider rather than from assay-based typing. The dataset comprised deeply sampled blood TCRbeta repertoires from subjects exposed to, actively infected with, or recovered from COVID-19. The repertoires were released in a freely available public database meant as a resource for research on the immune response to SARS-CoV-2. The research as a whole found: Clinical and demographic metadata were provided uncurated, with the amount varying by source and participant.

TCRbeta CDR3 regions were amplified from genomic DNA by means of the immunoSEQ Assay, a bias-controlled multiplex PCR. The source study handled its data this way. The number of nucleated cells in each sample was estimated from the amplification of reference gene primers within the assay. To quantify the absolute abundance of each unique TCRbeta CDR3 rearrangement, sequence reads were collapsed and filtered. Productive Simpson clonality was computed per sample as the square root of Simpson's diversity index over productive rearrangements. In its TCRdb copy, this immuneACCESS table keeps in-frame sequences only and misses some clones. Where compared with another copy, unresolved V genes explain less than half of these, and the others have no known cause. D and trimming come from the DNA, and the V and J calls and clone size come from that table. Across this sample there are some 400,000 clones, with 70% to 90% seen only once. The ten most abundant clones make up 1% to 1.5% of the sample.

As encoded in the germline V gene (reference sequence), CDR1 is GTSNPN while CDR2 is SVGIG. The CDR3 contains 13 residues, cysteine and phenylalanine counted. The retained sequence is limited to the CDR3, 39 bases, with the frame set at the first base. The V and J ends are trimmed by 1 base and 0 bases, leaving 6 bases between them. Enrolling through a virtual design, the prospective study's participants ranged in age from roughly 18 to 95 years and lived across roughly 23 United States geographic areas. To assign participants to cohorts, the prospective study relied on clinical history that participants themselves reported in a screening survey and a study questionnaire. Recovered participants in ImmuneRACE Cohort 3 were defined by two consecutive negative NP/OP PCR tests, clearance by a healthcare professional, or resolution of symptoms. Mobile phlebotomists in the prospective study collected whole blood, serum and a nasopharyngeal or oropharyngeal swab from every participant. Additional blood draws and questionnaires over a 2-month period could optionally be provided by prospective study participants. Blood samples from the prospective study were shipped frozen or at room temperature prior to DNA extraction.

A note on this clone: No cognate antigen has been identified for it. It has no much larger one-base neighbor in the sample; base qualities were not kept.

This sequence uses TRBV30 and TRBJ2-5; D gene: possibly TRBD2, on 5 matching bases. The sequence was collected from a man aged 25 to 40 who had recovered from COVID-19. Sequencing input: PBMCs or T cells enriched from blood (not recorded which). Here the CDR3 is given as CAWSAGYQETQYF. The bases are TGTGCCTGGAGTGCGGGGTACCAAGAGACCCAGTACTTC.